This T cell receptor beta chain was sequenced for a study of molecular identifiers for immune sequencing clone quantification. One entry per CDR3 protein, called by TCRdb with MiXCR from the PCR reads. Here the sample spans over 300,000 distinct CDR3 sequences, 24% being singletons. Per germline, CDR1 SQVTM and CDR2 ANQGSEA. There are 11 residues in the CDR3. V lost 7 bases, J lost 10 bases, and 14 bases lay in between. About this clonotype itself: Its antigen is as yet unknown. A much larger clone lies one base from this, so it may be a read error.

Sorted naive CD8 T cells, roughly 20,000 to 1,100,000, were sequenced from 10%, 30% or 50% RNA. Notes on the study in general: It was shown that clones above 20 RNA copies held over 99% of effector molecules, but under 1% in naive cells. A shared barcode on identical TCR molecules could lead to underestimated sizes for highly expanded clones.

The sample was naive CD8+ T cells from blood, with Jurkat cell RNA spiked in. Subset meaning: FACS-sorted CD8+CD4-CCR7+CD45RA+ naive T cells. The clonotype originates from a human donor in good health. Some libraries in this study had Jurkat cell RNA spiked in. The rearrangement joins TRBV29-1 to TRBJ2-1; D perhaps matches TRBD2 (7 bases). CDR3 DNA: TGCAGCGGAATGGGGGGGGCGGAGCAGTTCTTC. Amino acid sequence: CSGMGGAEQFF.